This T cell receptor beta chain stems from a study of T cells in Graves' hyperthyroidism and ophthalmopathy. About this clonotype: As yet, its antigen is unknown.

Under 12 ml fresh peripheral blood yielded the PBMCs. CDR3 length: 13 residues. The ends were cut back, 4 bases at V and 8 bases at J, with 14 bases in the middle. The germline V gene has CDR1 SGHAT and CDR2 FQNNGV. Study-level results: Separating ophthalmopathy from stable hyperthyroidism was achieved by a 13 V-J model.

Amplification of TCR beta CDR3 regions was performed using RNA transcripts as template. Primed by the HTBI set, a first-round RT-PCR was run on the TCR CDR3. TCRdb processed the multiplex PCR reads anew with MiXCR; each CDR3 protein has one entry. The table shows under 450,000 distinct CDR3 sequences, with about a sixth occurring only once. The chain couples TRBV11-2 to TRBJ1-2; D call uncertain. The source is a young woman with Graves' hyperthyroidism that later progressed to Graves' ophthalmopathy. The sequenced material came from blood. Written as DNA, the CDR3 is TGTGCCAGCAGCTCACGGGAAGCAGTAGGCTACACCTTC. Amino acid sequence: CASSSREAVGYTF.